The clone carrying this T cell receptor (beta chain) was seen once. The antigen remains undetermined. The data were taken from a study of post-analysis software for immune sequencing data. Study results and limitations: The five TRBV segments detected at higher frequency in patients than in controls included TRBV5-6, TRBV5-1 and TRBV20-1. Among multiple sclerosis patients, normalized Chao1 diversity was significantly below that of controls. Strong co-clustering by F measure was seen for same-batch samples.

The library was made from cDNA and included unique molecular identifiers. T cells numbering about 0.85 to 11 million yielded cDNA molecules that totaled about 500,000. A single record per CDR3 protein comes from TCRdb applying MiXCR to the PCR reads. The table includes around 500,000 distinct CDR3 sequences, around a third detected once. This CDR3 contains 13 residues. V shed 5 bases, J shed 3 bases, and the junction held 7 bases outside the gene matches. In germline, CDR1 is DFQATT, CDR2 SNEGSKA (reference sequence). The TCR was taken from a girl aged 2-17 years with multiple sclerosis. Material: blood. V usage is TRBV20-1 and J usage is TRBJ2-7, with 7 nucleotides matching TRBD2. The CDR3 region has the DNA TGCAGTGCTGGGAGCGGGGAGTTCTACGAGCAGTACTTC. It encodes CSAGSGEFYEQYF.